This T cell receptor beta chain stems from a study of cytomegalovirus exposure and HLA in healthy donors. Study-level information: An early data release held 70 million to 90 million unique TCRs from HLA-typed donors. Genotyping showed approximately 81% of roughly 390 donors falling in the Caucasian-associated ancestry cluster.

Nominally healthy donors were sampled, though unrecorded immune exposures were likely. The study ran its PCR with 60 Vbeta and 13 Jbeta primers. Sequencing was performed with immunoSEQ multiplex PCR; in TCRdb, only in-frame clones are kept and a portion is missing. The sample includes roughly 99,000 clones, 79% of them seen just once. Trimming took 0 bases from V and 11 from J, leaving 14 bases between them. This CDR3 spans 15 amino acids. Germline assignment: CDR1 SGHVS and CDR2 FNYEAQ. What was sequenced was PBMCs. This TCR was sampled from a male donor in good health and CMV-seropositive. The chain is built from TRBV7-6 and TRBJ1-6; tentatively, D is TRBD1 (6 bases). The CDR3 sequence: CASSLAARGETPLHF. The DNA of the CDR3 is TGTGCCAGCAGCTTAGCGGCCAGGGGAGAGACACCCCTCCACTTT.